This T cell receptor beta chain was obtained from a study of T and B cells in COVID-19 patients. Study-wide context: Recovered patients mostly had mild to moderate COVID-19 managed as outpatients. Study results and limitations: Patients with COVID-19 reportedly showed strongly skewed T cell receptor beta variable and joining gene usage. Sorted SARS-CoV-2-responsive or tetramer+ T cells and CD4+, regulatory and CD8+ subsets were not yet sequenced.

Each TRB amplification used roughly 230-550 ng of genomic DNA from blood. To note about this clonotype: Its antigen remains unidentified.

Germline V gene data show CDR1 as SGHTA and CDR2 as FQGNSA. Trimming took off 4 bases at V and 4 bases at J, with 5 bases between the two ends. The CDR3 has 11 amino acids. TRB rearrangements were amplified by multiplex PCR with BIOMED2 TRB-A/B primers. TCRdb reanalysed the multiplex PCR reads using MiXCR and keeps one entry per CDR3 protein. The repertoire holds under 20,000 distinct CDR3 sequences, with roughly 28% as singletons. The V gene is TRBV7-2, the J gene TRBJ2-7; D uncertain. Sample: blood. This receptor was identified in a human donor who had recovered from COVID-19. CDR3 sequence reads: CASSWSYEQYF. CDR3 DNA sequence: TGTGCCAGCAGCTGGTCATACGAGCAGTACTTC.